A single T cell receptor (beta chain) is shown here with its context. What it recognizes is unknown. A much larger clone differs by one base, so this may be a read error. These data originate in a study of tumor-infiltrating lymphocytes in primary liver carcinoma. Study as a whole: Primary liver carcinoma in the patients was surgically resected.

RNA was extracted from whole blood without cell sorting, alongside germline DNA. CDR3 length: 12 residues. Per germline, CDR1 SQVTM and CDR2 ANQGSEA. V was shortened by 8 bases and J by 4 bases, with 13 bases between the two germline ends. The authors made TCR beta cDNA from approximately 490 ng total RNA with a constant-region primer. The TCR beta library was amplified through three nested multiplex PCR rounds in a modified ARM-PCR procedure. Use of TRBV1-TRBV30 forward primers with a C-beta reverse primer characterized the first two PCR rounds, which lasted about 9 cycles each. In TCRdb, the multiplex PCR reads were re-called with MiXCR into one record per CDR3 protein. The table has 250,000 to 350,000 distinct CDR3 sequences, about 50% seen once. Study-level results: Compared with blood, tumor repertoires held significantly more in their top 250 clones.

The V and J genes are TRBV29-1 and TRBJ2-3; D gene unclear. This receptor was identified in a woman in her 30s with primary liver carcinoma and hepatitis B virus infection. Sequencing input: peripheral blood. In DNA form, the CDR3 reads TGCAGCCTTAATGAGAAATCAGATACGCAGTATTTT. Its protein product is CSLNEKSDTQYF.